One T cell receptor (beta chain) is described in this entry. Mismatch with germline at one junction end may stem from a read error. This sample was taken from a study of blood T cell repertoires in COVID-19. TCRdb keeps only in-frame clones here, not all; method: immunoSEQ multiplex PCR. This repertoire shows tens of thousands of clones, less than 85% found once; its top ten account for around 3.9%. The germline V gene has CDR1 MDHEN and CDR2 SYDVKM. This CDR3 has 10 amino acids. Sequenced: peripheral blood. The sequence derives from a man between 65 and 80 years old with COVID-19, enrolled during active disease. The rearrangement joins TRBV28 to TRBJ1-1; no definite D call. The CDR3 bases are TGTGCCAGCAGTTTAGAGGGTTGTCTTTTT. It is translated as CASSLEGCLF. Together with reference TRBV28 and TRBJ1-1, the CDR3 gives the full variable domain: DVKVTQSSRYLVKRTGEKVFLECVQDMDHENMFWYRQDPGLGLRLIYFSYDVKMKEKGDIPEGYSVSREKKERFSLILESASTNQTSMYLCASSLEGCLFGQGTRLTVV.